This T cell receptor beta chain was profiled in a study of T-cell reconstitution after alpha-beta-depleted transplantation in children. For TCRbeta, the library was prepared with unique molecular identifiers. TCRdb re-analysed the PCR reads in MiXCR, keeping a single row per CDR3 protein. The table has hundreds of thousands of distinct CDR3 sequences, about 31% seen once. Germline V gene sequence: CDR1 LGHNA, CDR2 YSLEER. Trimming took off 3 bases at V and 7 bases at J, with 13 bases between the two ends. The CDR3 spans 14 residues. The V gene is TRBV4-3, the J gene TRBJ2-1, with D maybe TRBD1 (6 bases). This TCR came from a human donor who donated a stem cell graft to a child with aplastic anemia. The sequencing here drew on PBMCs from the stem cell graft donor, taken from the stem cell graft. CDR3 nucleotides: TGCGCCAGCAGCCAGGAAACAGGGCCGAATGAGCAGTTCTTC. Its protein is CASSQETGPNEQFF.